What follows describes a single T cell receptor (beta chain). V was trimmed by 0 bases and J by 4 bases, leaving 19 bases between them. Germline CDR1 and CDR2: SNHLY and FYNNEI. The CDR3 spans 18 residues. TCRdb's copy holds only in-frame clones and misses some; the assay was immunoSEQ multiplex PCR. The table lists around 300,000 clones, more than 80% of them singletons. The data were obtained in a study of blood T cell repertoires in COVID-19. Looking at the study overall: The cDNA or gDNA used as material had been derived from T cells, B-cell-depleted T cells, or PBMCs.

This sequence joins TRBV2 and TRBJ2-1; a weak D match, TRBD2 (6 bases). This receptor was identified in a woman aged 18-29 years who had recovered from COVID-19. The sequencing sample was made of PBMCs or T cells enriched from blood (not recorded which). CDR3 loop: CASSEASSPGGVYNEQFF. CDR3 sequence (DNA): TGTGCCAGCAGTGAAGCGTCTTCCCCTGGCGGGGTATACAATGAGCAGTTCTTC.